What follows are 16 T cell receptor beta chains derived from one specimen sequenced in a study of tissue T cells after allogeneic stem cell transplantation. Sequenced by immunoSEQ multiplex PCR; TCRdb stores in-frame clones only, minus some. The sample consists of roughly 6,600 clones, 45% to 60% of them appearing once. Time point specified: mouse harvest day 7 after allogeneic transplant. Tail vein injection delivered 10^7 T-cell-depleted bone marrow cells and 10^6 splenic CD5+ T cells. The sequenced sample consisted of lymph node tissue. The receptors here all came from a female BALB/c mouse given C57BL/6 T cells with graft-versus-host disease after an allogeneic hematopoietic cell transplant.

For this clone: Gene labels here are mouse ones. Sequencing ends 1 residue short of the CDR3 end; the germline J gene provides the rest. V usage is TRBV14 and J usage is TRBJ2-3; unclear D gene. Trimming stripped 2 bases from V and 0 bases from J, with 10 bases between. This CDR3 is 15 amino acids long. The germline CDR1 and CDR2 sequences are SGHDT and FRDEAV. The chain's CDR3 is CASSLKGRSAETLYF. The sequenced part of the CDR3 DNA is TGTGCCAGCAGTTTGAAAGGGCGGAGTGCAGAAACGCTGTAT.

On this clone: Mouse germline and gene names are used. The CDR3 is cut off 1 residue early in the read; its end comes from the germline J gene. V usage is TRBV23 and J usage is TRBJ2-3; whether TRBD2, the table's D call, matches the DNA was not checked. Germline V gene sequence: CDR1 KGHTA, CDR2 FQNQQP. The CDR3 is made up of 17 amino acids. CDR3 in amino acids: CSSSQSKLGGSAETLYF. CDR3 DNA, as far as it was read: TGCTCCAGCAGTCAATCGAAACTGGGGGGGAGTGCAGAAACGCTGTAT.

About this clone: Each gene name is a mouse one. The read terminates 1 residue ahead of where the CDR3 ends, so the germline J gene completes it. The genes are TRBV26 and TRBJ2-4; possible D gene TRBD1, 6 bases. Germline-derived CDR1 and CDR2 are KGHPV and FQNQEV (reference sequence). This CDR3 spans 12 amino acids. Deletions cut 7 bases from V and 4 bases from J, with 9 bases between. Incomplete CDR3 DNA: TGTGCCAGCACGGCAGGGGAAAACACCTTGTAC. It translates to CASTAGENTLY. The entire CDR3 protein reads CASTAGENTLYF.

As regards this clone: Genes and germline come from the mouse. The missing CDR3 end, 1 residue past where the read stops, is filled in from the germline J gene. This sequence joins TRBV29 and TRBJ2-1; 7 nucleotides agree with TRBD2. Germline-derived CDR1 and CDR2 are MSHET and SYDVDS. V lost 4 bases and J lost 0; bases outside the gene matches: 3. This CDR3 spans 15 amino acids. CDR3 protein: CASSWTGNNYAEQFF. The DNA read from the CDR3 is TGTGCTAGCAGTTGGACTGGCAATAACTATGCTGAGCAGTTC.

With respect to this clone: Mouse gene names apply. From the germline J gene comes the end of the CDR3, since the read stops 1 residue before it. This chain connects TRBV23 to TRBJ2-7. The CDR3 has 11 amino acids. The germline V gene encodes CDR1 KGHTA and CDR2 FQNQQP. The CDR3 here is CSSSQSYEQYF. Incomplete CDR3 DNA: TGCTCCAGCAGTCAGTCCTATGAACAGTAC.

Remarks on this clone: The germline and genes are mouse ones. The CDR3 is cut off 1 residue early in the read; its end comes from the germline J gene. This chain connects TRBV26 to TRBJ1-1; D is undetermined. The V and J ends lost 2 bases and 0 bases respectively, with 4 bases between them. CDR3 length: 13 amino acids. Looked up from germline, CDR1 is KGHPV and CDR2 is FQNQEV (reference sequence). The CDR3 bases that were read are TGTGCCAGCAGTCTGAAGGCAAACACAGAAGTCTTC. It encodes CASSLKANTEVF. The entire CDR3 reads CASSLKANTEVFF.

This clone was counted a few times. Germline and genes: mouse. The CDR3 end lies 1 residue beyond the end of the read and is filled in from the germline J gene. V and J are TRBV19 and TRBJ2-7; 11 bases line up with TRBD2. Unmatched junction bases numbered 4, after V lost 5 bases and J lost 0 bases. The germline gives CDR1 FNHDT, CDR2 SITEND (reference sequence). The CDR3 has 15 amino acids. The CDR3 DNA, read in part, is TGTGCCAGCAGCCGACTGGGGGGGAGCTCCTATGAACAGTAC. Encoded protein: CASSRLGGSSYEQY. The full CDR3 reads CASSRLGGSSYEQYF. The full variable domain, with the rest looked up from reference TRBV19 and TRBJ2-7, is GGIITQTPKFLIGQEGQKLTLKCQQNFNHDTMYWYRQDSGKGLRLIYYSITENDLQKGDLSEGYDASREKKSSFSLTVTSAQKNEMAVFLCASSRLGGSSYEQYFGPGTRLTVL.

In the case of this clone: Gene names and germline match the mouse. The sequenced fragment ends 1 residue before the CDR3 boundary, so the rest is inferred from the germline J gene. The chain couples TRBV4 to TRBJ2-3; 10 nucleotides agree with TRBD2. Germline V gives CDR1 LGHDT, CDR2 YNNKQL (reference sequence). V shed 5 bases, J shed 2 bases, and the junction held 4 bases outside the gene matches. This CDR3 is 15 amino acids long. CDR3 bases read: TGTGCCAGCAGCCCCGACTGGGGGGATGCAGAAACGCTGTAT. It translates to CASSPDWGDAETLY. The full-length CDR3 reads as CASSPDWGDAETLYF.

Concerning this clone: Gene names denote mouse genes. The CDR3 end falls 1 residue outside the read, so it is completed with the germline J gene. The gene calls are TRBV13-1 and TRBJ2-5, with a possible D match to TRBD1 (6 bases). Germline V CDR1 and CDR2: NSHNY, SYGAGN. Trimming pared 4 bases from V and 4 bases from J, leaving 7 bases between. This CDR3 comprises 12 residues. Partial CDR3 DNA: TGTGCCAGCAGTCGGGACAAAGACACCCAGTAC. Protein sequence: CASSRDKDTQY. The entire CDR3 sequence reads CASSRDKDTQYF.

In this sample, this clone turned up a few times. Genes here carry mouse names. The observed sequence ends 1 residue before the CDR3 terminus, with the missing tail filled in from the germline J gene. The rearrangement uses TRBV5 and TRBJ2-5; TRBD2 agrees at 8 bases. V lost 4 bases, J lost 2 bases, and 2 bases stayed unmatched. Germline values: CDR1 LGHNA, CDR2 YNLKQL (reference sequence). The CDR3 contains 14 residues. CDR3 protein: CASSPDWGQDTQYF. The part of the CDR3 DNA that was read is TGTGCCAGCAGCCCTGACTGGGGCCAAGACACCCAGTAC.

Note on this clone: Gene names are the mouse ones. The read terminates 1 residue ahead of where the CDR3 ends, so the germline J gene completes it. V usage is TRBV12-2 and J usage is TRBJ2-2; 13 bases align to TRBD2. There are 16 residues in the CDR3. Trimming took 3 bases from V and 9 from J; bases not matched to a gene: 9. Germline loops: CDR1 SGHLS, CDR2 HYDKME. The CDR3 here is CASSKRDWGGERQLYF. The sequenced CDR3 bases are TGTGCCAGCTCTAAACGGGACTGGGGGGGAGAAAGGCAGCTCTAC.

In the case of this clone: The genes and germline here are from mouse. The sequenced part of the CDR3 DNA is TGTGCCAGCGGTCAACAGGGTGCAAACACAGAAGTCTTC. Translation: CASGQQGANTEVF. The whole CDR3 protein is CASGQQGANTEVFF. The genes are TRBV13-2 and TRBJ1-1; D is possibly TRBD1 (6 bases). From the germline J gene comes the end of the CDR3, since the read stops 1 residue before it. The length of the CDR3 is 14 residues. The V gene's germline CDR1 is NNHNN and CDR2 SYGAGS (reference sequence). The V gene lost 4 bases and the J gene lost 0 bases, with 10 bases spanning the gap.

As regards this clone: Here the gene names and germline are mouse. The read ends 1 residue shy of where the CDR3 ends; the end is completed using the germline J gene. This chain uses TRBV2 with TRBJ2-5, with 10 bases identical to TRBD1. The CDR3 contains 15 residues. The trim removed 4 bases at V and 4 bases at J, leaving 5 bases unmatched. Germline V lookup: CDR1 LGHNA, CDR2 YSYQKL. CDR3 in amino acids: CASSPRQGAKDTQYF. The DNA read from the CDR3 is TGTGCCAGCAGCCCAAGACAGGGGGCGAAAGACACCCAGTAC. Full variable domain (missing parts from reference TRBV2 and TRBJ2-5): DPKIIQKPKYLVAVTGSEKILICEQYLGHNAMYWYRQSAKKPLEFMFSYSYQKLMDNQTASSRFQPQSSKKNHLDLQITALKPDDSATYFCASSPRQGAKDTQYFGPGTRLLVL.

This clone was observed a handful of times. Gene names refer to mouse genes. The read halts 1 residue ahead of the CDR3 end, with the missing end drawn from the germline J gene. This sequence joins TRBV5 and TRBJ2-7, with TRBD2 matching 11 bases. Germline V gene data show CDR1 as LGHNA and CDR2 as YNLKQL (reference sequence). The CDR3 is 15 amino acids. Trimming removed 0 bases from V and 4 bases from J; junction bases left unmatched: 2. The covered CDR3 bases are TGTGCCAGCAGCCAAGATAGGGACTGGGGGTATGAACAGTAC. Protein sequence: CASSQDRDWGYEQY. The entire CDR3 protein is CASSQDRDWGYEQYF.

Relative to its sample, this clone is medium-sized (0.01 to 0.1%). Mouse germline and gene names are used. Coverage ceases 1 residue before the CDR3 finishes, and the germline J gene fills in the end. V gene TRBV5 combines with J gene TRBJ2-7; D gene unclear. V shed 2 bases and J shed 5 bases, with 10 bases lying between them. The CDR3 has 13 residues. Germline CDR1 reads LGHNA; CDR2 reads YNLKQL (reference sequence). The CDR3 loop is CASSQRRRDEQYF. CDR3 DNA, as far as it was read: TGTGCCAGCAGCCAAAGGAGGAGGGATGAACAGTAC.

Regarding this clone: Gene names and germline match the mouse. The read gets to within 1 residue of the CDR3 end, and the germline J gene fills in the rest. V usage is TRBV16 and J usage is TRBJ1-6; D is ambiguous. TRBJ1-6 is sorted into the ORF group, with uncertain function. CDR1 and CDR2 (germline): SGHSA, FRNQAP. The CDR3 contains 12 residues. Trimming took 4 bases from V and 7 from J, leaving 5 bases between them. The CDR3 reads CASSSLNSPLYF. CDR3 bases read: TGTGCAAGCAGCTCCCTCAATTCGCCCCTCTAC.